A selection of T cell receptor beta chains follows, all from one sample in a study of T cells after yellow fever vaccination. A single record per CDR3 protein comes from TCRdb applying MiXCR to the 5' RACE reads. The sample yields a few hundred thousand distinct CDR3 sequences, approximately 4% seen once. The sequencing here drew on PBMCs, taken 5 days after the yellow fever booster vaccination. The source is a man younger than 35 who received the YFV17D yellow fever vaccine. Both conserved end residues are part of each CDR3. Each record gives: clone size, CDR3 length, V gene, J gene, D gene, CDR3 protein. A D gene is named only where the DNA matches it firmly. A row's size may be missing; if present it is once, few, many or a size class.

size: .
length: 17
V: TRBV30
J: TRBJ1-1
D: .
CDR3: CAWKRPTALLPNTEAFF

size: .
length: 18
V: TRBV5-6
J: TRBJ2-1
D: TRBD2
CDR3: CASSSQLAGALRVNEQFF

size: few
length: 19
V: TRBV20-1
J: TRBJ1-5
D: TRBD1
CDR3: CSAREPPGQGGGSNQPQHF

size: .
length: 15
V: TRBV5-6
J: TRBJ2-2
D: .
CDR3: CASSFGARNTGELFF

size: few
length: 11
V: TRBV15
J: TRBJ1-1
D: .
CDR3: CATDGGVEAFF

size: .
length: 15
V: TRBV18
J: TRBJ2-5
D: .
CDR3: CASSPIRRGWETQYF

size: .
length: 13
V: TRBV5-1
J: TRBJ2-5
D: .
CDR3: CASTRDTQETQYF

size: .
length: 15
V: TRBV7-3
J: TRBJ1-5
D: .
CDR3: CASSHPRPSNQPQHF

size: .
length: 15
V: TRBV6-5
J: TRBJ1-5
D: .
CDR3: CASSRWGDGNQPQHF

size: many
length: 15
V: TRBV6-4
J: TRBJ2-1
D: TRBD2
CDR3: CASSEGLAGNNEQFF

size: many
length: 14
V: TRBV6-1
J: TRBJ1-1
D: .
CDR3: CAAIRGGQNTEAFF

size: many
length: 15
V: TRBV7-9
J: TRBJ1-2
D: .
CDR3: CASSPGDSGSYGYTF

size: many
length: 13
V: TRBV29-1
J: TRBJ1-1
D: .
CDR3: CSFNRNMDTEAFF

size: .
length: 14
V: TRBV20-1
J: TRBJ2-7
D: TRBD1
CDR3: CSARTDRGSYEQYF

size: medium-sized
length: 14
V: TRBV5-1
J: TRBJ2-2
D: .
CDR3: CASSLGTNTGELFF

size: .
length: 15
V: TRBV27
J: TRBJ2-7
D: .
CDR3: CASSPSGGADVEQYF

size: many
length: 12
V: TRBV7-2
J: TRBJ1-6
D: .
CDR3: CASRRMGSPLHF

size: .
length: 15
V: TRBV12-3/TRBV12-4
J: TRBJ1-1
D: .
CDR3: CASSLGQGMDTEAFF

size: .
length: 15
V: TRBV7-9
J: TRBJ1-2
D: .
CDR3: CASTLGPDAGYGYTF

size: few
length: 15
V: TRBV6-2/TRBV6-3
J: TRBJ2-3
D: TRBD1
CDR3: CASSHRQGITDTQYF

size: .
length: 11
V: TRBV20-1
J: TRBJ1-3
D: .
CDR3: CSAEGGNTIYF

size: few
length: 14
V: TRBV4-1
J: TRBJ2-1
D: .
CDR3: CASSQLLFEHEQFF

size: many
length: 14
V: TRBV5-6
J: TRBJ2-3
D: .
CDR3: CASSSRVGADTQYF

size: .
length: 14
V: TRBV6-1
J: TRBJ2-5
D: .
CDR3: CASSGGGAQETQYF

size: .
length: 14
V: TRBV19
J: TRBJ2-7
D: .
CDR3: CASSIRQGIYEQYF

size: few
length: 23
V: TRBV21-1
J: TRBJ2-6
D: .
CDR3: CASSSGLTTPRAPRRSGANVLTF

size: .
length: 14
V: TRBV3-1
J: TRBJ1-5
D: .
CDR3: CASSHSTGNQPQHF

size: few
length: 16
V: TRBV5-1
J: TRBJ1-6
D: .
CDR3: CASSPFLRAADSPLHF

size: many
length: 18
V: TRBV5-1
J: TRBJ2-3
D: TRBD2
CDR3: CASSLKGLAGGFTDTQYF

size: .
length: 16
V: TRBV20-1
J: TRBJ2-2
D: .
CDR3: CSARDSAGVYTGELFF

size: few
length: 14
V: TRBV20-1
J: TRBJ2-7
D: TRBD2
CDR3: CSARRGAGGYEQYF

size: .
length: 12
V: TRBV2
J: TRBJ1-1
D: .
CDR3: CASSVGGIEAFF

size: many
length: 16
V: TRBV9
J: TRBJ1-2
D: TRBD1
CDR3: CASSVDPQGPRPGYTF

size: .
length: 11
V: TRBV19
J: TRBJ2-4
D: .
CDR3: CASGLFGIQYF

size: few
length: 15
V: TRBV11-2
J: TRBJ2-7
D: .
CDR3: CASSLSGAEAYEQYF

size: few
length: 10
V: TRBV20-1
J: TRBJ2-1
D: .
CDR3: CSANDNEQFF

size: .
length: 14
V: TRBV5-1
J: TRBJ1-1
D: TRBD1
CDR3: CASSLQGDGTEAFF

size: few
length: 13
V: TRBV29-1
J: TRBJ2-5
D: .
CDR3: CSVVPRDQETQYF

size: few
length: 14
V: TRBV7-9
J: TRBJ1-3
D: .
CDR3: CASSFAGQRNTIYF

size: .
length: 14
V: TRBV10-3
J: TRBJ2-6
D: .
CDR3: CAIKGSSGANVLTF

size: few
length: 16
V: TRBV7-3
J: TRBJ2-3
D: TRBD2
CDR3: CASSYQGTSGADTQYF

size: .
length: 15
V: TRBV3-2
J: TRBJ2-1
D: .
CDR3: CASSPSGGDYNEQFF

size: many
length: 13
V: TRBV20-1
J: TRBJ1-6
D: .
CDR3: CSAFRQPNSPLHF

size: few
length: 14
V: TRBV11-3
J: TRBJ1-1
D: .
CDR3: CASSTRAGNTEAFF

size: .
length: 20
V: TRBV4-1
J: TRBJ2-1
D: TRBD2
CDR3: CASSQVRTSGGLSSYNEQFF

size: many
length: 16
V: TRBV7-2
J: TRBJ1-4
D: .
CDR3: CASSHGTITTNEKLFF

size: few
length: 17
V: TRBV4-3
J: TRBJ1-2
D: .
CDR3: CASSPDPAPSTNYGYTF

size: many
length: 12
V: TRBV28
J: TRBJ1-2
D: .
CDR3: CASSLEDYGYTF

size: few
length: 13
V: TRBV7-9
J: TRBJ2-3
D: .
CDR3: CASSFTIGDTQYF

size: few
length: 15
V: TRBV20-1
J: TRBJ2-5
D: .
CDR3: CSARSYTGIQETQYF

size: many
length: 14
V: TRBV11-2
J: TRBJ2-5
D: .
CDR3: CASSGISSQETQYF

size: many
length: 15
V: TRBV5-1
J: TRBJ2-7
D: TRBD1
CDR3: CASSPIGTGTIVQYF

size: many
length: 11
V: TRBV5-1
J: TRBJ2-2
D: .
CDR3: CASSLEGELFF

size: many
length: 15
V: TRBV20-1
J: TRBJ2-3
D: TRBD1
CDR3: CSPLGGTGGEDTQYF